The T cell receptor beta chain described here comes from a study of CD8+ T cells in alopecia areata. Study results and caveats: Elevated clonality characterized lesional scalp relative to normal scalp, particularly in alopecia totalis/universalis. The study found TCR sharing across patients less clear than in mice, possibly for HLA reasons.

RNA was isolated and reverse transcribed to cDNA, the sequencing template. TCRdb keeps only in-frame clones here, not all; method: immunoSEQ multiplex PCR. Of 65,000 to 90,000 clones listed, roughly half were seen once; the top ten hold roughly 6%. Specimens obtained from alopecia areata patients comprised lesional scalp punch biopsies and peripheral blood. Starting from PBMCs, sorting isolated CD4+ and CD8+ T cells. CDR3 length: 14 residues. Germline V CDR1 and CDR2: SGHVS, FQNEAQ. Trimming cost V 4 bases and J 3 bases, with 13 bases left between them. Turning to this clone: The antigen is unknown.

The TCR originated in a human donor with alopecia areata. Source material: NKG2D-high CD8+ T cells sorted from blood. V gene TRBV7-8 combines with J gene TRBJ2-7; the D call may be TRBD1 or TRBD2 (5 bases each). The CDR3 DNA sequence: TGTGCCAGCAGCTCACCGGGGCTTAACTACGAGCAGTACTTC. It specifies CASSSPGLNYEQYF. Full variable domain (missing parts from reference TRBV7-8 and TRBJ2-7): GAGVSQSPRYKVAKRGQDVALRCDPISGHVSLFWYQQALGQGPEFLTYFQNEAQLDKSGLPSDRFFAERPEGSVSTLKIQRTQQEDSAVYLCASSSPGLNYEQYFGPGTRLTVT.